These 16 T cell receptor beta chains originate from one sample sequenced in a study of blood T cells in healthy people across ages. Combining a sample-barcoded 5' primer with a J-beta primer mix, a second PCR ran for 7 to 11 cycles. Each CDR3 protein is one row after TCRdb ran MiXCR on the 5' RACE reads. The sample lists about 640,000 distinct CDR3 sequences, 25% to 30% seen once, with approximately 14% in the top ten. Sequencing was carried out using blood. The receptors were gathered from a woman aged 80 or older in good health.

This clonotype was recorded many times. The J gene is TRBJ2-3, the V gene TRBV20-1; 11 nucleotides match TRBD1. Losses at the gene ends were 4 bases for V and 5 bases for J; bases not matched to a gene: 5. The CDR3 has 14 amino acids. Germline-derived CDR1 and CDR2 are DFQATT and SNEGSKA (reference sequence). Written as DNA, the CDR3 is TGCAGTGCTAAACGGGACAGGGGGTTAGATACGCAGTATTTT. Amino acids: CSAKRDRGLDTQYF.

There are a few counts of this clonotype. The genes are TRBV29-1 and TRBJ2-2; 8 positions match TRBD2. Germline V CDR1 and CDR2: SQVTM, ANQGSEA. V shed 7 bases, J shed 4 bases, and the junction held 8 bases outside the gene matches. The CDR3 has 14 amino acids. The CDR3 nucleotides read TGCAGCGCCCGGGGGGGCGCGGGCACCGGGGAGCTGTTTTTT. This translates into CSARGGAGTGELFF.

A note on this clonotype: A read error is possible here, since a much larger clone lies one base away. The genes are TRBV5-6 and TRBJ2-5, with D maybe TRBD2 (7 bases). There are 17 residues in the CDR3. Germline V gene sequence: CDR1 SGHDT, CDR2 YYEEEE. In DNA, the CDR3 is TGTGCCAGCAGCATGAGGACGGGGGGCTCGACGGGTGAGATCCAGTACTTC. It translates to CASSMRTGGSTGEIQYF.

The chain is built from TRBV6-4 and TRBJ1-2; TRBD1 might be the D (5 bases). V shed 6 bases and J shed 4 bases, with 18 bases lying between them. Germline CDR1 is MRHNA and CDR2 is SNTAGT. There are 15 residues in the CDR3. CDR3 loop: CASREDPTDTYGYTF. The CDR3 nucleotides read TGTGCCAGCAGAGAAGACCCGACAGACACCTATGGCTACACCTTC.

This clonotype came up many times. This sequence joins TRBV6-1 and TRBJ2-7; 9 bases are a match to TRBD1. CDR3 length: 19 amino acids. The J segment lost 2 bases and the V segment lost 5 bases, leaving 19 bases of the junction unmatched. The germline CDR1 and CDR2 sequences are MNHNS and SASEGT. The CDR3 DNA reads TGTGCCAGCAGTAGGCGGTCCGGGACAGGGCTTAATATCGCCTACGAGCAGTACTTC. Amino acid sequence: CASSRRSGTGLNIAYEQYF.

In the case of this clonotype: Since a much larger clone is just one base distant, this may be a read error. The rearrangement uses TRBV7-8 and TRBJ2-5; 7 bases map to TRBD2. The ends lost 1 base at V and 11 bases at J; junction bases unmatched: 16. Germline V gene sequence: CDR1 SGHVS, CDR2 FQNEAQ. This CDR3 is 16 amino acids long. CDR3 sequence (DNA): TGTGCCAGCAGCTTAGGTCTCGGGGGGAGTTACAATGAGCAGTACTTC. Its protein product is CASSLGLGGSYNEQYF.

This sequence joins TRBV5-4 and TRBJ1-2; no clear D gene. Trimming took 9 bases from V and 4 from J, leaving 19 bases between them. CDR1 is SGHNT, CDR2 YYREEE, per germline (reference sequence). CDR3 length: 14 residues. CDR3 DNA: TGTGCCAACACCGTACCGGGAGTAACCTATGGCTACACCTTC. Its translation is CANTVPGVTYGYTF.

This clonotype was found a few times. The germline gene is not matched at one end of the junction; a read error may be the cause. The chain links TRBV3-1 to TRBJ2-2; 8 positions agree with TRBD2. The CDR3 is 15 residues long. Looked up from germline, CDR1 is LGHDT and CDR2 is YNNKEL (reference sequence). In nucleotides, the CDR3 is TGTGCCAGCAGCCCTAGCGGGTTTTTCACCGGGGAGCGGTTTTTT. Its translation is CASSPSGFFTGERFF. Filled out from reference TRBV3-1 and TRBJ2-2, the complete variable domain reads DTAVSQTPKYLVTQMGNDKSIKCEQNLGHDTMYWYKQDSKKFLKIMFSYNNKELIINETVPNRFSPKSPDKAHLNLHINSLELGDSAVYFCASSPSGFFTGERFFGEGSRLTVL.

This clonotype was recorded a few times. The chain combines TRBV3-1 with TRBJ2-3; D possibly matches TRBD1 or TRBD2 (6 bases each). The CDR3 runs to 17 residues. V was clipped by 0 bases and J by 1 base, with 14 bases between them. Germline assignment: CDR1 LGHDT and CDR2 YNNKEL (reference sequence). For the CDR3, the DNA is TGTGCCAGCAGCCAAGAACCTCCGAGGGGGGGCACAGATACGCAGTATTTT. This sequence encodes CASSQEPPRGGTDTQYF.

This clonotype was counted many times. The chain is built from TRBV6-5 and TRBJ2-5; either TRBD1 or TRBD2 may fit D (5 bases each). The germline V and J ends were trimmed by 6 bases and 5 bases, with 10 bases remaining between them. Germline-derived CDR1 and CDR2 are MNHEY and SVGAGI. The CDR3 has 12 residues. The CDR3 DNA reads TGTGCCAGCAGCTTCTGGGGGGAGACCCAGTACTTC. This codes for CASSFWGETQYF.

This clonotype came up a few times. The chain joins TRBV19 to TRBJ1-5; 7 positions match TRBD1. The length of the CDR3 is 16 residues. The J segment lost 7 bases and the V segment lost 7 bases, leaving 16 bases of the junction unmatched. Germline V gives CDR1 LNHDA, CDR2 SQIVND (reference sequence). The CDR3 nucleotides read TGTGCCAGTAACCTGAAGGGGAACAGGGGAGTCCAGCCCCAGCATTTT. It codes for CASNLKGNRGVQPQHF.

This clonotype was detected ten times or more. CDR3 amino acids: CSASQGPNQPQHF. CDR3 sequence (DNA): TGCAGTGCTAGCCAGGGGCCTAATCAGCCCCAGCATTTT. The V gene is TRBV20-1, the J gene TRBJ1-5; possibly TRBD1 for D (6 bases). V lost 3 bases and J 4 bases, leaving 10 bases between the germline ends. CDR3 length: 13 amino acids. CDR1 is DFQATT and CDR2 is SNEGSKA in the germline V gene (reference sequence).

This clonotype occurred a few times. The gene calls are TRBV7-9 and TRBJ1-1; no firm D call. With 9 bases removed from V and 1 base from J, the gap between germline ends came to 12 bases. CDR3 length: 13 residues. Germline V CDR1 and CDR2: SEHNR, FQNEAQ (reference sequence). CDR3 DNA: TGTGCCAGTACCGCAAGCACGAACACTGAAGCTTTCTTT. Protein: CASTASTNTEAFF.

Concerning this clonotype: This may arise from a read error, as a much more abundant clone is one base away. The chain links TRBV10-3 to TRBJ2-1, with 11 nucleotides matching TRBD1. Germline V gene sequence: CDR1 ENHRY, CDR2 SYGVKD. This CDR3 has 18 residues. After removal of 6 bases from V and 10 bases from J, the junction contained 20 bases not matched to a gene. This CDR3 reads CAIRPGQGGGHPRSEQFF. For the CDR3, the DNA is TGTGCCATCAGGCCGGGACAGGGGGGAGGTCATCCCCGCAGCGAGCAGTTCTTC.

As for this clonotype: A much bigger clone sits one base away, suggesting this may be a read error. The V and J genes are TRBV6-5 and TRBJ2-1, with D unclear. This CDR3 comprises 14 residues. CDR1 and CDR2 (germline): MNHEY, SVGAGI. Trimming cost V 1 base and J 4 bases, with 8 bases left between them. In nucleotides, the CDR3 is TGTGCCAGCAGTTACTTGGCAGTGTACAATGAGCAGTTCTTC. Translated: CASSYLAVYNEQFF.

Remarks on this clonotype: This could be a read error, since a much larger clone is one nucleotide away. The CDR3 loop is CASSLKSSSGAYEQDF. CDR3 bases: TGTGCCAGCAGTTTAAAATCGTCTAGTGGGGCCTACGAGCAGGACTTC. This chain connects TRBV28 to TRBJ2-7; TRBD1 might be the D (5 bases). Germline V gene data show CDR1 as MDHEN and CDR2 as SYDVKM. The CDR3 contains 16 residues.